This TCR beta chain was found in a study of T cells in Graves' hyperthyroidism and ophthalmopathy. Study context: Sampling of peripheral blood happened at initial diagnosis, prior to any treatment.

TCR beta CDR3 regions were amplified from RNA. TCR CDR3 underwent first-round RT-PCR with the HTBI primer set. TCRdb itself ran the multiplex PCR reads through MiXCR, one entry per CDR3 protein. The table has about 300,000 distinct CDR3 sequences, approximately 18% seen once. Disease lasting under 3 months, a NOSPECS grade of at least 4, and a Clinical Activity Score of at least 3 were features of the ophthalmopathy patients. Lactation, pregnancy, other autoimmune disease or uncontrolled infection excluded patients. On the basis of clinical symptoms, serum thyroxine and TRAb, thyroid ultrasound and orbital computed tomography, diagnoses were made. The CDR3 extends over 17 amino acids. With 6 bases clipped from V and 6 bases from J, the junction kept 17 bases outside the gene matches. Germline V gene sequence: CDR1 DFQATT, CDR2 SNEGSKA (reference sequence). This clonotype has ten or more counts.

The J gene is TRBJ2-1, the V gene TRBV20-1; 10 nucleotides align to TRBD2. Sequenced sample: blood. The receptor comes from a man in his forties or fifties with Graves' ophthalmopathy. CDR3 amino acids: CSAHKSGRATQFNEQFF. CDR3 nucleotides: TGCAGTGCCCACAAAAGCGGGAGGGCCACTCAATTCAATGAGCAGTTCTTC.